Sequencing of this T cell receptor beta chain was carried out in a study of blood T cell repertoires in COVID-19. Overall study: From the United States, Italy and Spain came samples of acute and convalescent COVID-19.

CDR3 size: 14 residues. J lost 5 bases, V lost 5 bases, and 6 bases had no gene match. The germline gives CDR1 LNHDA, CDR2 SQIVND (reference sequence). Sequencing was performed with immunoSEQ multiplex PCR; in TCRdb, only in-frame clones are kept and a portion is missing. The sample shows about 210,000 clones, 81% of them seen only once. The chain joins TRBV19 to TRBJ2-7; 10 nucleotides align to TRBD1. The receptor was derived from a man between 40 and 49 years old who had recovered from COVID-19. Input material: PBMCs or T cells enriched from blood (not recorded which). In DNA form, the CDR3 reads TGTGCCAGTAGTGACCGGGACAGGGGAAACGAGCAGTACTTC. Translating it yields CASSDRDRGNEQYF.